These 28 T cell receptor beta chains were all obtained from the same sample, sequenced in a study of beta chain features in type 1 diabetes. Points from the study as a whole: Shorter TCRB CDR3s, moderately but significantly so, marked every one of the four CD4+ subsets in Type 1 diabetes patients.

For these receptors, no antigen is known. TCRB transcripts that were expressed got sequenced, as all of the isolated RNA had been reverse transcribed. Sequencing was performed with immunoSEQ multiplex PCR; in TCRdb, only in-frame clones are kept and a portion is missing. This table has 300,000 to 350,000 clones, roughly 12% appearing once. Material for sequencing was naive CD4+ T cells from blood. Source of these receptors: a woman under 30 with type 1 diabetes.

The chain uses TRBV28 and TRBJ1-4; 9 nucleotides align to TRBD1. With V trimmed by 7 bases and J by 7 bases, 7 bases remained unmatched. Per the germline V gene, CDR1 is MDHEN and CDR2 is SYDVKM. The CDR3 length is 14 residues. The CDR3 DNA sequence: TGTGCCAGCAATTCCGGGACAGGGCGTGAAAAACTGTTTTTT. Its protein product is CASNSGTGREKLFF.

This clone was seen a few times. CDR3: CASSQEASGRISTDTQYF. DNA for the CDR3: TGTGCCAGCAGCCAAGAGGCTAGCGGAAGGATTAGCACAGATACGCAGTATTTT. The chain recombines TRBV4-2 with TRBJ2-3, with TRBD2 identical over 7 bases. V gave up 0 bases and J gave up 0 bases; unmatched junction bases: 9. Germline CDR1 is LGHNA and CDR2 is YNFKEQ. The CDR3 consists of 18 residues.

The chain has TRBV6-5 and TRBJ1-5; no reliable D call. The CDR3 loop spans 13 amino acids. Trimming stripped 0 bases from V and 4 bases from J, with 4 bases between. Germline CDR1 reads MNHEY; CDR2 reads SVGAGI. This chain's CDR3 is CASSYSPNQPQHF. The CDR3 DNA sequence: TGTGCCAGCAGTTACTCCCCGAATCAGCCCCAGCATTTT.

The chain's CDR3 is CAARGSAEPQHF. CDR3 nucleotide sequence: TGTGCCGCCCGAGGGTCCGCAGAGCCCCAGCATTTT. This chain connects TRBV6-1 to TRBJ1-5; D not resolved. V was clipped by 11 bases and J by 8 bases, with 16 bases between them. CDR1 and CDR2 from the germline V gene are MNHNS and SASEGT. The CDR3 extends over 12 amino acids.

This clone was recorded a few times. A read error may produce the germline difference seen at one junction end. The chain carries TRBV7-2 and TRBJ2-1; TRBD1 matches 7 bases. The CDR3 is 14 amino acids. The germline V gene has CDR1 SGHTA and CDR2 FQGNSA. Here the CDR3 reads CASSVANRGTEQFF. The CDR3 coding sequence is TGTGCCAGCAGCGTAGCCAACAGGGGTACTGAGCAGTTCTTC.

The V call is TRBV7-2, the J call TRBJ2-1, with D perhaps matching TRBD1 (5 bases). Trimming took off 0 bases at V and 6 bases at J, with 15 bases between the two ends. This CDR3 is built from 16 residues. CDR1 SGHTA and CDR2 FQGNSA come from the germline V gene. The chain's CDR3 is CASSLAGRLGVNEQFF. The CDR3 DNA follows: TGTGCCAGCAGCTTAGCAGGGCGTCTAGGGGTCAATGAGCAGTTCTTC.

The chain recombines TRBV25-1 with TRBJ2-5; 11 positions match TRBD2. Losses at the gene ends were 2 bases for V and 3 bases for J; bases not matched to a gene: 2. The germline V gene encodes CDR1 MGHDK and CDR2 SYGVNS. This CDR3 is built from 15 residues. CDR3 bases: TGTGCCAGCAGTGAACTAGCGGGAGGCAAAGAGACCCAGTACTTC. Amino acids: CASSELAGGKETQYF.

This clone was detected a few times. The chain recombines TRBV4-3 with TRBJ2-1, with 9 bases identical to TRBD2. Germline CDR1 is LGHNA and CDR2 is YSLEER. This CDR3 contains 18 residues. V shed 0 bases, J shed 2 bases, and the junction held 8 bases outside the gene matches. DNA of the CDR3: TGCGCCAGCAGCCAAGATTTACTAGCGGGTCCCACCTACAATGAGCAGTTCTTC. This gives the protein CASSQDLLAGPTYNEQFF.

This clone turned up a few times. The chain couples TRBV7-3 to TRBJ2-3, with TRBD2 identical over 9 bases. The germline V gene has CDR1 SGHTA and CDR2 FQGTGA. CDR3 length: 16 amino acids. V shed 5 bases and J 6 bases; nucleotides not matched to a gene: 12. In nucleotides, the CDR3 is TGTGCCAGCAGCCCAGGGGGGGGACTAGCAACCGATACGCAGTATTTT. Translating it yields CASSPGGGLATDTQYF.

Here the CDR3 reads CSVETSGKAADTQYF. The CDR3 bases are TGCAGCGTTGAGACTAGCGGAAAGGCGGCAGATACGCAGTATTTT. The chain is built from TRBV29-1 and TRBJ2-3, with 9 bases identical to TRBD2. Trimming removed 3 bases from V and 4 bases from J; junction bases left unmatched: 8. The CDR3 totals 15 residues. From germline, CDR1 is SQVTM and CDR2 ANQGSEA.

In its sample, this clone was seen a few times. The chain couples TRBV5-4 to TRBJ2-7, with 7 positions matching TRBD1. Germline assignment: CDR1 SGHNT and CDR2 YYREEE (reference sequence). The ends lost 0 bases at V and 2 bases at J; junction bases unmatched: 5. The CDR3 runs 15 residues. CDR3: CASSLGDRVAYEQYF. The CDR3 region has the DNA TGTGCCAGCAGCTTGGGAGACAGGGTCGCCTACGAGCAGTACTTC.

The chain recombines TRBV23-1 with TRBJ1-4; 9 positions agree with TRBD1. TRBV23-1 carries the ORF label, with uncertain function. This CDR3 contains 17 residues. After removal of 2 bases from V and 7 bases from J, the junction contained 11 bases not matched to a gene. CDR3 region: CASSQTPPGQGIEKLFF. The CDR3 DNA follows: TGCGCCAGCAGTCAAACCCCACCCGGACAGGGGATTGAAAAACTGTTTTTT.

The CDR3 here is CASSLVSGLNTDTQYF. In DNA form, the CDR3 reads TGTGCCAGCAGCTTGGTTAGCGGGCTAAACACAGATACGCAGTATTTT. J is TRBJ2-3 and V is TRBV5-4, with 7 bases that match TRBD2. This CDR3 has 16 amino acids. With V trimmed by 0 bases and J by 2 bases, 6 bases remained unmatched. In germline, CDR1 is SGHNT, CDR2 YYREEE (reference sequence).

This clone was counted between two and nine times. This chain uses TRBV14 with TRBJ1-1; the match to TRBD1 covers 10 bases. The CDR3 covers 15 residues. Germline V gene lookup returns CDR1 SGHDN and CDR2 FVKESK. With 5 bases clipped from V and 1 base from J, the junction kept 4 bases outside the gene matches. The CDR3 DNA is TGTGCCAGCAGCGCAAGACAGGGGGCGAACACTGAAGCTTTCTTT. Protein sequence: CASSARQGANTEAFF.

This clone showed up just a few times. The chain has TRBV19 and TRBJ2-1; the match to TRBD2 covers 10 bases. Unmatched junction bases numbered 11, after V lost 5 bases and J lost 4 bases. From germline, CDR1 is LNHDA and CDR2 SQIVND (reference sequence). This CDR3 is built from 17 residues. CDR3 coding DNA: TGTGCCAGTAGTTCACCCACTACTAGCGGGATATACAATGAGCAGTTCTTC. This sequence encodes CASSSPTTSGIYNEQFF.

This clone was recorded a few times. The chain is built from TRBV5-4 and TRBJ2-2; 8 nucleotides line up with TRBD1. The germline V gene encodes CDR1 SGHNT and CDR2 YYREEE (reference sequence). The CDR3 spans 15 residues. V was pared by 0 bases and J by 4 bases, with 2 bases of the junction left unmatched. The CDR3 loop reads CASSLGQGFTGELFF. CDR3 DNA sequence: TGTGCCAGCAGCTTGGGACAGGGGTTCACCGGGGAGCTGTTTTTT.

The chain combines TRBV4-1 with TRBJ1-5, with D possibly TRBD1 on 6 matching bases. The CDR3 has 15 residues. Germline-derived CDR1 and CDR2 are MGHRA and YSYEKL. The V end lost 2 bases, the J end lost 3 bases, and 11 bases lay between the germline ends. As DNA, the CDR3 is TGCGCCAGCAGCCAAACAGGGAGCCTCAATCAGCCCCAGCATTTT. This translates into CASSQTGSLNQPQHF.

The rearrangement uses TRBV9 and TRBJ2-5, with D perhaps matching TRBD1 (5 bases). The CDR3 sequence is 13 residues long. The V and J ends lost 2 bases and 3 bases respectively, with 8 bases between them. Germline CDR1 and CDR2: SGDLS and YYNGEE. Written as DNA, the CDR3 is TGTGCCAGCAGCGTGTCCAGGGAAGAGACCCAGTACTTC. Translated, it gives CASSVSREETQYF.

The chain joins TRBV29-1 to TRBJ2-7, with no clear D. The ends were cut back, 4 bases at V and 2 bases at J, with 18 bases in the middle. The CDR3 runs to 15 residues. Germline CDR1 reads SQVTM; CDR2 reads ANQGSEA. The CDR3, as DNA: TGCAGCGTTGTTGCTGGTAACCACCTAGCCTACGAGCAGTACTTC. It codes for CSVVAGNHLAYEQYF.

The V gene is TRBV28, the J gene TRBJ2-3; 9 bases line up with TRBD1. Germline trimming cut 5 bases from V and 5 bases from J; bases unmatched to any gene: 8. The V gene's germline CDR1 is MDHEN and CDR2 SYDVKM. The CDR3 is 15 amino acids. CDR3 in DNA: TGTGCCAGCAGTCCAGAGGGACAGGGTCAAGATACGCAGTATTTT. Translated, it gives CASSPEGQGQDTQYF.

V and J are TRBV30 and TRBJ2-7, with 13 bases aligning to TRBD2. Germline-derived CDR1 and CDR2 are GTSNPN and SVGIG (reference sequence). The CDR3 sequence is 14 residues long. V lost 5 bases to trimming and J lost 2 bases; unmatched junction nucleotides: 3. In DNA, the CDR3 is TGTGCCTGGGGGGGGACTAGCGGGACCTACGAGCAGTACTTC. Protein sequence: CAWGGTSGTYEQYF.

The V and J genes are TRBV27 and TRBJ2-5, with 8 bases that match TRBD2. The CDR3 covers 13 residues. Germline lookup yields CDR1 MNHEY and CDR2 SMNVEV (reference sequence). With V trimmed by 9 bases and J by 1 base, 4 bases remained unmatched. CDR3 loop: CARHGGGQETQYF. The CDR3 DNA reads TGTGCCAGGCACGGGGGGGGCCAAGAGACCCAGTACTTC.

This rearrangement joins TRBV2 to TRBJ2-7, with D possibly matching TRBD2 (7 bases). Germline V gives CDR1 SNHLY, CDR2 FYNNEI. The V end was cut by 2 bases, the J end by 6 bases, with 23 bases between. The CDR3 is 17 amino acids. The CDR3 is CASSEILGASGSAEQYF. The DNA for the CDR3 is TGTGCCAGCAGTGAAATTTTGGGGGCTAGCGGCTCTGCCGAGCAGTACTTC.

This chain uses TRBV9 with TRBJ2-1; a weak D match, TRBD2 (5 bases). Germline loops: CDR1 SGDLS, CDR2 YYNGEE. The CDR3 has 15 amino acids. V lost 3 bases to trimming and J lost 7 bases, with 17 bases between them. Here the CDR3 reads CASSGGHGGGNEQFF. CDR3 in DNA: TGTGCCAGCAGCGGCGGGCATGGCGGTGGGAATGAGCAGTTCTTC. The full variable domain, with the rest looked up from reference TRBV9 and TRBJ2-1, is DSGVTQTPKHLITATGQRVTLRCSPRSGDLSVYWYQQSLDQGLQFLIQYYNGEERAKGNILERFSAQQFPDLHSELNLSSLELGDSALYFCASSGGHGGGNEQFFGPGTRLTVL.

Only a few counts were recorded for this clone. This chain connects TRBV7-9 to TRBJ1-2; 8 bases are shared with TRBD1. The CDR3 covers 13 residues. The junction had 3 bases not matched to a gene; V was cut back by 3 bases and J by 6 bases. Germline loops: CDR1 SEHNR, CDR2 FQNEAQ (reference sequence). The CDR3 spells CASSFDRGDGYTF. The CDR3 coding sequence is TGTGCCAGCAGCTTCGACAGGGGTGATGGCTACACCTTC.

This rearrangement joins TRBV5-1 to TRBJ1-1; 8 positions agree with TRBD1. The CDR3 has 14 amino acids. With 3 bases clipped from V and 3 bases from J, the junction kept 4 bases outside the gene matches. Germline CDR1 and CDR2: SGHRS and YFSETQ. DNA of the CDR3: TGCGCCAGCAGCTCGACAGGGGCGCACACTGAAGCTTTCTTT. This translates into CASSSTGAHTEAFF.

This clone has more than one count but fewer than ten. The chain joins TRBV29-1 to TRBJ1-1; 7 bases align to TRBD1. The J segment lost 6 bases and the V segment lost 1 base, leaving 8 bases of the junction unmatched. Per the germline V gene, CDR1 is SQVTM and CDR2 is ANQGSEA. This CDR3 spans 14 amino acids. Here the CDR3 reads CSVEANYRGAEAFF. In DNA form, the CDR3 reads TGCAGCGTTGAAGCCAACTACAGGGGCGCTGAAGCTTTCTTT.

This clone was seen only a few times. The CDR3 bases are TGTGCCACATCCGGGGGGACTGAAGCTTTCTTT. Amino acids: CATSGGTEAFF. The gene calls are TRBV7-9 and TRBJ1-1, with D possibly being TRBD1 (5 bases). The CDR3 runs to 11 residues. Germline lookup yields CDR1 SEHNR and CDR2 FQNEAQ (reference sequence). Trimming shortened V by 10 bases and J by 5 bases, and 11 bases separated the two germline ends.